This T cell receptor (beta chain) emerged from a study of CD8 T cells in Susac syndrome. The study, taken as a whole, reports: The study conceded that its TCR sequencing and HLA analysis involved relatively few individuals.

RNA was extracted with the RNeasy kit, and a quantity of about 0.5 to 1 ug was reverse transcribed using random hexamers. Amplification of TCR beta CDR3 across 54 Vbeta and 13 Jbeta was performed with immunoSEQ multiplex PCR. TCRdb fed the immunoSEQ multiplex PCR reads into MiXCR, producing one record per CDR3 protein. Among some 120,000 distinct CDR3 sequences listed, around 90% were seen once. The multiple sclerosis control cohort comprised treatment-naive individuals presenting with stable or active relapsing-remitting disease. About this clonotype itself: Its antigen is unknown.

Germline CDR1 reads SGDLS; CDR2 reads YYNGEE. Trimming cost V 0 bases and J 8 bases, with 8 bases left between them. The CDR3 covers 12 residues. The clonotype comes from a human donor with multiple sclerosis. The V and J genes are TRBV9 and TRBJ1-2; possibly TRBD1 for D (6 bases). The sequencing input was CD8+ T cells from PBMCs. CDR3 bases: TGTGCCAGCAGCGTAGGACAGGTGGGCTACACCTTC. This sequence encodes CASSVGQVGYTF.